Given below is one TCR beta chain in context. In this sample, this clone turned up once. Which antigen it targets is not known. No base-level quality is on record; no much larger clone is a single base apart. Patients with a history of autoimmune disease or receiving systemic immunosuppression were excluded from the trial. Peripheral blood for TCR sequencing was collected from all dose cohorts at baseline, on cycle 4 day 1, and on cycle 7 day 1. The samples were taken from a phase I, first-in-human, multicenter, open-label dose-escalation trial of ivuxolimab. Adults with locally advanced or metastatic melanoma, renal cell carcinoma, hepatocellular carcinoma or head and neck squamous cell carcinoma were enrolled in the trial. Before TCR sequencing, CD4+ T cells and CD8+ T cells were sorted from peripheral blood as separate populations. Counted from cysteine to phenylalanine, this CDR3 has 14 amino acids. Only the CDR3 portion is preserved as DNA: 42 bases, with reading frame beginning at the first base. V loses 4 bases of germline sequence and J loses 3 bases, and the interval between the two ends is 14 bases. Looking up the germline V gene yields CDR1 SGDLS and CDR2 YYNGEE.

Genomic DNA was isolated from the sorted cells so that the TCRbeta CDR3 region could be sequenced. The immunoSEQ Assay was used for sequencing of TCRbeta CDR3 regions. The table comes from immuneACCESS by way of TCRdb, which keeps in-frame sequences with V and J called. Part of the clones is missing from these tables; in studies checked, under half for an unresolved V gene and the rest for unknown reasons. Across this sample there are about 49,000 clones, with about three quarters seen only once. 7.9% of the sample lies in the top ten. This entry is derived from a study of OX40 agonist ivuxolimab in advanced cancers. In the study overall: Ivuxolimab was a fully human IgG2 agonistic monoclonal antibody targeting the costimulatory receptor OX40 (CD134). Intravenous ivuxolimab was administered to patients every 2 weeks at six dose levels: 0.01, 0.1, 0.3, 1.5, 3 and 10 mg/kg. Among the approximately 50 dose-escalation patients, about 19 had hepatocellular carcinoma, 15 or so melanoma, 9 renal cell carcinoma and 9 head and neck cancer. In the dose-escalation cohort, approximately 82% of patients were male, and the mean age was approximately 60 years, with a range of roughly 20 to 80. Patients were allowed to have had prior anti-PD-1, anti-PD-L1 or anti-CTLA-4 therapy, and less than 45% of the dose-escalation patients had previously received checkpoint inhibitors. Three dose-escalation patients achieved partial responses, one with hepatocellular carcinoma and two with cutaneous melanoma. The purpose of peripheral TCRbeta sequencing was to test whether ivuxolimab changed TCR sequence diversity and led to clonal T-cell expansion. The paper reports the monotherapy dose-escalation portion (N of about 52 patients) of the phase I ivuxolimab trial.

Points the paper makes about the study in general: At doses of 0.1 to 3.0 mg/kg, clonal expansion of both CD4+ and CD8+ T cells in blood was seen between baseline and week 6. Low levels of normalized T-cell clonal expansion were also seen in some nonresponding patients. The antigen specificity of the clonally expanded peripheral T cells was not determined. On average, CD8+ T cells showed more expanded clones than CD4+ T cells after ivuxolimab. In the 0.1-3.0 mg/kg groups, partial responders had among the lowest normalized peripheral clonal expansion, particularly in CD8+ T cells.

The source is an adult with an advanced solid tumor such as melanoma, head and neck, liver or kidney cancer. Sequenced here: CD4+ or CD8+ T cells sorted from blood, sampled in a trial of the OX40 agonist ivuxolimab. The V gene is TRBV9 and the J gene is TRBJ2-7, and TRBD2 may be the D gene, going by 6 matching bases. The CDR3 reads CASSPGLKVYEQYF. At the DNA level, the sequence is TGTGCCAGCAGCCCCGGACTAAAAGTCTACGAGCAGTACTTC.